This T cell receptor (beta chain) was obtained from a study of control samples from healthy donors and cancer patients. This CDR3 spans 15 amino acids. Trimming removed 4 bases from V and 5 bases from J, with 14 bases in between. Germline CDR1 and CDR2: MGHDK and SYGVNS. Some clones are missing from TCRdb's copy, which holds only in-frame ones; the method was immunoSEQ multiplex PCR. The data hold 150,000 to 200,000 clones, with 91% observed a single time. This receptor was obtained from a woman in her thirties in good health. The sequenced sample consisted of blood. The V call is TRBV25-1, the J call TRBJ2-2; perhaps TRBD1 as D (6 bases). This chain's CDR3 is CASSAGTSETGELFF. The CDR3 DNA reads as TGTGCCAGCAGTGCAGGGACATCCGAAACCGGGGAGCTGTTTTTT.